The 21 T cell receptor beta chains below all came from one sample that was sequenced in a study of Graves' ophthalmopathy and Graves' hyperthyroidism. Investigators amplified TCR beta CDR3 regions from RNA transcripts. HTBI primers primed a first-round RT-PCR, and a second-round multiplex PCR followed. TCRdb called the multiplex PCR reads again in MiXCR, with one record for every CDR3 protein. The sample contains about 740,000 distinct CDR3 sequences, around 40% of which appear only once. Input material: peripheral blood. Every receptor here comes from an adult man with Graves' ophthalmopathy.

In regard to this clonotype: With a much larger clone just one base away, this may be a read error. The V and J genes are TRBV20-1 and TRBJ2-7; 7 bases are a match to TRBD2. The length of the CDR3 is 14 residues. Looked up from germline, CDR1 is DFQATT and CDR2 is SNEGSKA (reference sequence). The CDR3 DNA is TGCAGTGCTGGAGATTGGCGGGAGTACTACGAGCAGTACTTC. It is translated as CSAGDWREYYEQYF.

This clonotype occurred once. The rearrangement joins TRBV7-9 to TRBJ1-5; D gene ambiguous. CDR3 length equals 16 residues. Trimming stripped 5 bases from V and 0 bases from J, with 14 bases between. Germline V gene sequence: CDR1 SEHNR, CDR2 FQNEAQ (reference sequence). The CDR3 sequence is CASSPDNPYSNQPQHF. The CDR3 coding sequence is TGTGCCAGCAGCCCTGACAACCCCTATAGCAATCAGCCCCAGCATTTT.

This clonotype was seen at least ten times. V usage is TRBV24-1 and J usage is TRBJ1-5, with 7 bases fitting TRBD1. This CDR3 contains 15 residues. V shed 9 bases and J 4 bases; nucleotides not matched to a gene: 11. Germline V CDR1 and CDR2: KGHDR, SFDVKD. The CDR3 loop reads CATGSSDRNNQPQHF. DNA for the CDR3: TGTGCCACCGGGAGTTCGGACAGGAATAATCAGCCCCAGCATTTT.

In this sample, this clonotype turned up a few times. The chain employs TRBV4-1 and TRBJ2-5; weak D call: TRBD1 (7 bases). Per the germline V gene, CDR1 is MGHRA and CDR2 is YSYEKL. The CDR3 spans 15 residues. V gave up 4 bases and J gave up 2 bases, with 14 bases separating them. CDR3 in amino acids: CASSPVEGAQETQYF. The CDR3 DNA is TGCGCCAGCAGCCCGGTGGAGGGGGCTCAAGAGACCCAGTACTTC.

The chain links TRBV5-4 to TRBJ2-2; 7 bases are shared with TRBD1. The germline V gene encodes CDR1 SGHNT and CDR2 YYREEE (reference sequence). Trimming took 2 bases from V and 0 from J; bases not matched to a gene: 7. This CDR3 has 17 residues. The CDR3 region has the DNA TGTGCCAGCAGCTTCCGCCGGGACAGCACGAACACCGGGGAGCTGTTTTTT. It translates to CASSFRRDSTNTGELFF.

The CDR3 region is CSLDRAYEQYF. CDR3 coding DNA: TGCAGCCTGGACAGGGCCTACGAGCAGTACTTC. V and J are TRBV29-1 and TRBJ2-7, with 8 bases aligning to TRBD1. The CDR3 extends over 11 amino acids. Trimming took 8 bases from V and 2 from J; bases not matched to a gene: 2. Per germline, CDR1 SQVTM and CDR2 ANQGSEA.

The CDR3, as DNA: TGTGCCAGCAGCTTAAGGACCGCTAGCGGGAGCACAGATACGCAGTATTTT. Translating it yields CASSLRTASGSTDTQYF. The rearrangement uses TRBV7-3 and TRBJ2-3; 8 nucleotides line up with TRBD2. V dropped 1 base and J dropped 0; count of bases not matched to a gene: 6. Germline V gene sequence: CDR1 SGHTA, CDR2 FQGTGA. The CDR3 has 17 residues.

The V call is TRBV7-9, the J call TRBJ2-5; 8 positions match TRBD1. The CDR3 totals 16 residues. V lost 5 bases, J lost 4 bases, and 12 bases stayed unmatched. From germline, CDR1 is SEHNR and CDR2 FQNEAQ (reference sequence). CDR3 protein: CASSLLTGGIGETQYF. The CDR3 bases are TGTGCCAGCAGCCTACTTACAGGGGGGATCGGAGAGACCCAGTACTTC.

This clonotype occurred a few times. The V and J genes are TRBV2 and TRBJ2-2, with a tentative D call TRBD1 (6 bases). Trimming pared 2 bases from V and 1 base from J, leaving 14 bases between. The CDR3 contains 17 residues. The germline V gene encodes CDR1 SNHLY and CDR2 FYNNEI. CDR3 residues: CASSEPPDSLNTGELFF. The CDR3 bases are TGTGCCAGCAGTGAACCTCCGGACAGTCTGAACACCGGGGAGCTGTTTTTT.

There are a few counts of this clonotype. The V gene is TRBV7-9, the J gene TRBJ2-5; D may be TRBD1 (6 bases). Germline V gives CDR1 SEHNR, CDR2 FQNEAQ (reference sequence). The CDR3 is 16 residues long. V lost 3 bases to trimming and J lost 3 bases, with 17 bases between them. The CDR3 loop is CASSFATGIVKETQYF. In DNA, the CDR3 is TGTGCCAGCAGCTTTGCTACAGGGATCGTGAAAGAGACCCAGTACTTC.

This clonotype was seen ten or more times. J is TRBJ2-5 and V is TRBV12-3 or TRBV12-4; TRBD1 matches 7 bases. The CDR3 has 16 amino acids. The trim removed 5 bases at V and 2 bases at J, leaving 11 bases unmatched. CDR3 region: CASSPPGQVEQETQYF. In nucleotides, the CDR3 is TGTGCCAGCAGTCCGCCCGGACAGGTTGAGCAAGAGACCCAGTACTTC.

This clonotype has at least ten counts. This rearrangement joins TRBV10-3 to TRBJ1-1; possible D gene TRBD1, 6 bases. The CDR3 has 14 amino acids. V lost 7 bases and J lost 4, with 16 bases in between. Germline V lookup: CDR1 ENHRY, CDR2 SYGVKD. This chain's CDR3 is CAIKTGGSVTEAFF. CDR3 bases: TGTGCCATCAAGACGGGGGGCAGTGTCACTGAAGCTTTCTTT.

The genes are TRBV29-1 and TRBJ2-5, with D possibly called TRBD1 or TRBD2 (5 bases each). CDR3 length: 13 amino acids. Trimming left V 6 bases short and J 4 bases short, with 15 bases between. CDR1 and CDR2 from the germline V gene are SQVTM and ANQGSEA. The CDR3 nucleotides are TGCAGCGTCCACGAGGGGACGGGAGAGACCCAGTACTTC. Its translation is CSVHEGTGETQYF.

The V gene is TRBV20-1, the J gene TRBJ1-5; a possible D gene is TRBD1 (5 bases). The CDR3 is 12 residues long. The germline V gene has CDR1 DFQATT and CDR2 SNEGSKA (reference sequence). The germline V and J ends were trimmed by 5 bases and 5 bases, with 10 bases remaining between them. The CDR3 coding sequence is TGCAGTGCTGTCCGCAGGGATCAGCCCCAGCATTTT. Amino acid sequence: CSAVRRDQPQHF.

The genes are TRBV9 and TRBJ2-6, with a weak D call TRBD2 (6 bases). Germline loops: CDR1 SGDLS, CDR2 YYNGEE. This CDR3 has 15 amino acids. Trimming pared 0 bases from V and 2 bases from J, leaving 6 bases between. CDR3 in DNA: TGTGCCAGCAGCGTAGGGAGGGCTGGGGCCAACGTCCTGACTTTC. Translated, it gives CASSVGRAGANVLTF.

Concerning this clonotype itself: A read error may account for a junction end that differs from germline. The chain uses TRBV12-3 or TRBV12-4 and TRBJ1-5, with a possible D match to TRBD1 (6 bases). The CDR3 covers 16 residues. CDR3 in DNA: TGTGCCACCAGTAGCCTATCTTACAGGGGCAATCAGCCCCAGCATTTT. This encodes CATSSLSYRGNQPQHF.

The chain is built from TRBV19 and TRBJ1-6, with 9 bases lining up with TRBD1. The ends lost 3 bases at V and 8 bases at J; junction bases unmatched: 8. CDR3 length: 16 residues. The V gene's germline CDR1 is LNHDA and CDR2 SQIVND (reference sequence). CDR3 sequence (DNA): TGTGCCAGTAGTATCGATCCCGGGACAGGGTATTCACCCCTCCACTTT. It specifies CASSIDPGTGYSPLHF.

This rearrangement joins TRBV12-3 or TRBV12-4 to TRBJ1-5; TRBD1 is a possible D gene (6 bases). This CDR3 has 14 amino acids. The V and J ends lost 7 bases and 10 bases respectively, with 20 bases between them. The CDR3 DNA sequence: TGTGCCAGCATTGGACAGCCTCCGGGTCGTCCCCAGCATTTT. It specifies CASIGQPPGRPQHF.

This clonotype turned up a few times. This sequence joins TRBV24-1 and TRBJ1-1; TRBD1 is a possible D gene (5 bases). Between the trimmed V and J ends, which lost 7 bases and 7 bases, there was a span of 9 bases. The CDR3 is made up of 11 amino acids. Germline V gene lookup returns CDR1 KGHDR and CDR2 SFDVKD. The CDR3 DNA is TGTGCCACCAGGGAGGGGAATGAAGCTTTCTTT. Protein: CATREGNEAFF.

The rearrangement uses TRBV10-3 and TRBJ2-2, with 8 positions matching TRBD1. Germline values: CDR1 ENHRY, CDR2 SYGVKD. The CDR3 loop spans 13 amino acids. Losses at the gene ends were 6 bases for V and 6 bases for J; bases not matched to a gene: 3. CDR3 amino acids: CAIRTGVAGELFF. CDR3 nucleotide sequence: TGTGCCATCAGGACAGGGGTCGCCGGGGAGCTGTTTTTT.

This clonotype was detected only a few times. The chain uses TRBV20-1 and TRBJ2-7; 8 bases are shared with TRBD1. Germline V gives CDR1 DFQATT, CDR2 SNEGSKA (reference sequence). This CDR3 is built from 15 residues. Trimming removed 1 base from V and 0 bases from J; junction bases left unmatched: 5. CDR3 in DNA: TGCAGTGCTAGAGTGCAGGGGGCACACTCCTACGAGCAGTACTTC. Amino acids: CSARVQGAHSYEQYF.